Shown below are 18 T cell receptor beta chains from a single sample sequenced in a study of cytomegalovirus exposure and HLA in healthy donors. The PCR had 60 Vbeta and 13 Jbeta primers. Sequencing was performed with immunoSEQ multiplex PCR; in TCRdb, only in-frame clones are kept and a portion is missing. The sample records 90,000 to 120,000 clones, 82% being singletons. The sequencing input was PBMCs. The receptors come from a young man in good health and CMV-seropositive.

The genes are TRBV19 and TRBJ1-1, with 10 nucleotides matching TRBD1. Germline values: CDR1 LNHDA, CDR2 SQIVND (reference sequence). The trim removed 5 bases at V and 1 base at J, leaving 4 bases unmatched. The CDR3 totals 15 residues. CDR3 region: CASSARTGGNTEAFF. The CDR3 nucleotides read TGTGCCAGTAGTGCCCGGACAGGGGGGAACACTGAAGCTTTCTTT. Based on the CDR3 plus reference TRBV19 and TRBJ1-1, the full variable domain is DGGITQSPKYLFRKEGQNVTLSCEQNLNHDAMYWYRQDPGQGLRLIYYSQIVNDFQKGDIAEGYSVSREKKESFPLTVTSAQKNPTAFYLCASSARTGGNTEAFFGQGTRLTVV.

This chain joins TRBV6-1 and TRBJ2-7, with D perhaps matching TRBD1 (5 bases). Trimming removed 0 bases at V and 2 bases at J, with 14 bases between. The CDR3 covers 16 residues. Germline lookup yields CDR1 MNHNS and CDR2 SASEGT. Here the CDR3 reads CASSEAGIQAAYEQYF. As DNA, the CDR3 is TGTGCCAGCAGTGAAGCGGGCATACAGGCTGCCTACGAGCAGTACTTC.

V gene TRBV5-1 combines with J gene TRBJ1-2, with TRBD1 matching 8 bases. The CDR3 runs 13 residues. Germline V gene sequence: CDR1 SGHRS, CDR2 YFSETQ. J was trimmed by 8 bases and V by 7 bases; bases with no gene match: 10. CDR3 in amino acids: CASRPDRAGGYTF. For the CDR3, the DNA is TGCGCCAGCCGGCCGGACAGGGCGGGGGGCTACACCTTC.

The V and J genes are TRBV29-1 and TRBJ2-1; 9 bases match TRBD2. The CDR3 sequence is 14 residues long. The V gene end was trimmed by 2 bases and the J gene end by 5 bases; junction bases not matched to a gene: 4. The germline V gene has CDR1 SQVTM and CDR2 ANQGSEA. The CDR3 reads CSVEKSSGDNEQFF. The CDR3 coding sequence is TGCAGCGTTGAAAAATCTAGCGGGGACAATGAGCAGTTCTTC.

The rearrangement joins TRBV2 to TRBJ2-5; D gene uncertain. Germline V CDR1 and CDR2: SNHLY, FYNNEI. The CDR3 consists of 14 residues. V gave up 7 bases and J gave up 4 bases, with 16 bases separating them. The CDR3 region is CASTGSGSRETQYF. The DNA of the CDR3 is TGTGCCAGCACTGGGTCGGGTAGCAGAGAGACCCAGTACTTC.

This chain connects TRBV6-6 to TRBJ1-1; 8 bases are a match to TRBD1. This CDR3 region has 14 residues. From germline, CDR1 is MNHNY and CDR2 SVGAGI (reference sequence). The J segment lost 7 bases and the V segment lost 7 bases, leaving 11 bases of the junction unmatched. CDR3 in amino acids: CASTPPAGGGEAFF. CDR3 nucleotides: TGTGCCAGCACCCCACCCGCAGGGGGCGGTGAAGCTTTCTTT.

The gene calls are TRBV11-3 and TRBJ2-5, with TRBD1 as a possible D gene (6 bases). The CDR3 is made up of 17 amino acids. V gave up 3 bases and J gave up 1 base, with 18 bases separating them. CDR1 and CDR2 from the germline V gene are SGHNT and YENEEA. CDR3 DNA: TGTGCCAGCAGCTTCTCCCGAGCCAAGACAGGCCAAGAGACCCAGTACTTC. As protein: CASSFSRAKTGQETQYF.

V usage is TRBV11-1 and J usage is TRBJ2-2, with a tentative D call TRBD1 (6 bases). This CDR3 has 14 residues. V gave up 6 bases and J gave up 1 base, with 9 bases separating them. In germline, CDR1 is SGHAT, CDR2 FQDESV (reference sequence). CDR3 protein: CASSSQGNTGELFF. In nucleotides, the CDR3 is TGTGCCAGCAGTTCACAGGGGAACACCGGGGAGCTGTTTTTT.

The rearrangement uses TRBV7-2 and TRBJ2-7, with D perhaps matching TRBD2 (6 bases). Germline-derived CDR1 and CDR2 are SGHTA and FQGNSA. V lost 4 bases and J lost 1, with 11 bases in between. The CDR3 runs to 14 residues. DNA of the CDR3: TGTGCCAGCAGCTCCTACGGGGGATCCTACGAGCAGTACTTC. This codes for CASSSYGGSYEQYF.

V is TRBV5-1 and J is TRBJ1-2, with D tentatively TRBD1 (6 bases). Germline V lookup: CDR1 SGHRS, CDR2 YFSETQ. V shed 4 bases and J shed 0 bases, with 16 bases lying between them. This CDR3 has 16 amino acids. The CDR3 sequence: CASSLQTGPANYGYTF. DNA of the CDR3: TGCGCCAGCAGCCTCCAGACAGGTCCAGCTAACTATGGCTACACCTTC.

CDR3 sequence: CASSGQGQGRSSYEQYF. CDR3 sequence (DNA): TGTGCCAGCAGCGGTCAGGGACAGGGCCGTTCCTCCTACGAGCAGTACTTC. The chain combines TRBV14 with TRBJ2-7, with TRBD1 matching 9 bases. Trimming removed 5 bases from V and 0 bases from J; junction bases left unmatched: 11. Germline CDR1 and CDR2: SGHDN and FVKESK. This CDR3 is built from 17 residues.

The chain links TRBV6-1 to TRBJ2-7, with D possibly TRBD2 on 7 matching bases. V lost 6 bases and J 3 bases, leaving 18 bases between the germline ends. The germline CDR1 and CDR2 sequences are MNHNS and SASEGT. The CDR3 runs 15 residues. The CDR3 spells CASSPGGSIVYEQYF. As DNA, the CDR3 is TGTGCCAGCAGCCCGGGGGGCTCTATAGTCTACGAGCAGTACTTC.

This clone was picked up a small number of times. The J gene is TRBJ2-2, the V gene TRBV30, with TRBD1 as a possible D gene (6 bases). The V and J ends lost 4 bases and 2 bases respectively, with 11 bases between them. CDR1 and CDR2 (germline): GTSNPN, SVGIG (reference sequence). This CDR3 is 14 amino acids long. The CDR3 DNA reads TGTGCCTGGAATAAGGACAGTAACACCGGGGAGCTGTTTTTT. This codes for CAWNKDSNTGELFF.

V is TRBV19 and J is TRBJ2-5, with D perhaps matching TRBD2 (6 bases). CDR3 length: 13 residues. Trimming left V 9 bases short and J 1 base short, with 12 bases between. Germline assignment: CDR1 LNHDA and CDR2 SQIVND (reference sequence). The CDR3 loop reads CASSTSAQETQYF. The CDR3 DNA reads TGTGCCAGCTCGACTAGTGCCCAAGAGACCCAGTACTTC.

The rearrangement links TRBV21-1 to TRBJ2-4; the D segment call TRBD1 is taken from the table without a DNA check. TRBV21-1 is deemed a pseudogene. This CDR3 spans 18 amino acids. CDR3 sequence: CASSKGTGGVVTKNIQYF. The CDR3 nucleotides are TGTGCCAGCAGCAAGGGGACAGGGGGGGTTGTGACCAAAAACATTCAGTACTTC.

The rearrangement joins TRBV27 to TRBJ1-1; no definite D call. V was shortened by 2 bases and J by 3 bases, with 10 bases between the two germline ends. Germline V gives CDR1 MNHEY, CDR2 SMNVEV (reference sequence). The CDR3 sequence is 14 residues long. The DNA of the CDR3 is TGTGCCAGCAGTTTAGGAGGGTTGGACACTGAAGCTTTCTTT. Protein product: CASSLGGLDTEAFF.

The chain carries TRBV5-4 and TRBJ2-1; 8 nucleotides line up with TRBD1. CDR1 and CDR2 from the germline V gene are SGHNT and YYREEE (reference sequence). This CDR3 is built from 17 residues. With 4 bases clipped from V and 0 bases from J, the junction kept 9 bases outside the gene matches. CDR3: CASSPDQGASSYNEQFF. The CDR3 DNA follows: TGTGCCAGCAGCCCCGACCAGGGGGCCAGCTCCTACAATGAGCAGTTCTTC. The complete variable domain, with remaining parts taken from reference TRBV5-4 and TRBJ2-1, reads ETGVTQSPTHLIKTRGQQVTLRCSSQSGHNTVSWYQQALGQGPQFIFQYYREEENGRGNFPPRFSGLQFPNYSSELNVNALELDDSALYLCASSPDQGASSYNEQFFGPGTRLTVL.

This chain links TRBV11-3 with TRBJ2-7, with D possibly being TRBD2 (7 bases). There are 12 residues in the CDR3. V lost 5 bases and J 5 bases, leaving 10 bases between the germline ends. Per the germline V gene, CDR1 is SGHNT and CDR2 is YENEEA. The CDR3 here is CASSGGGDEQYF. The CDR3 DNA reads as TGTGCCAGCAGCGGGGGGGGCGACGAGCAGTACTTC.